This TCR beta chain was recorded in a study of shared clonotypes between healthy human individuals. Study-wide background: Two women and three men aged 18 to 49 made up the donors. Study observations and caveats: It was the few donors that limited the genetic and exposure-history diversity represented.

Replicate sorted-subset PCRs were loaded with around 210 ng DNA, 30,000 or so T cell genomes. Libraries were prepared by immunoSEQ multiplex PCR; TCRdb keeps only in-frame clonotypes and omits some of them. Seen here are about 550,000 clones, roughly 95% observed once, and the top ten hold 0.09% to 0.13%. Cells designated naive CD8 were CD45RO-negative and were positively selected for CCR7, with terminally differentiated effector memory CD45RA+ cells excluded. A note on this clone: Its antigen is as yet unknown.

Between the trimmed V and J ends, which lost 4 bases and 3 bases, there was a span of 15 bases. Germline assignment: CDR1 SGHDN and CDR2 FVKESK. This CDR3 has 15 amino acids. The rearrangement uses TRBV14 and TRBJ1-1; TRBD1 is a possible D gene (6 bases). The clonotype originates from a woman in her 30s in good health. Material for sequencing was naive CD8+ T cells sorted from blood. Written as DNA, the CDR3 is TGTGCCAGCAGCCCGTTCCGGGGGCCAGACACTGAAGCTTTCTTT. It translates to CASSPFRGPDTEAFF.